These 10 T cell receptor beta chains came from one sample sequenced in a study of cytotoxic CD8 clonotypes in ibrutinib-treated CLL. Sequenced by immunoSEQ multiplex PCR; TCRdb stores in-frame clones only, minus some. In the table there are some 160,000 clones, about four fifths of which are singletons. The sequencing used PBMCs, collected after 12 months of ibrutinib treatment. The origin of the receptors is a human donor with chronic lymphocytic leukemia.

This chain joins TRBV9 and TRBJ2-7; TRBD2 matches 9 bases. The CDR3 totals 15 residues. The germline V gene has CDR1 SGDLS and CDR2 YYNGEE. J was trimmed by 4 bases and V by 0 bases; bases with no gene match: 5. In DNA form, the CDR3 reads TGTGCCAGCAGCGTAGGCGGGGGGGCAGTGTACGAGCAGTACTTC. This sequence encodes CASSVGGGAVYEQYF. Using reference TRBV9 and TRBJ2-7 for the parts outside the CDR3, the full variable domain is DSGVTQTPKHLITATGQRVTLRCSPRSGDLSVYWYQQSLDQGLQFLIQYYNGEERAKGNILERFSAQQFPDLHSELNLSSLELGDSALYFCASSVGGGAVYEQYFGPGTRLTVT.

The chain uses TRBV5-4 and TRBJ1-2, with D possibly being TRBD1 (5 bases). Germline values: CDR1 SGHNT, CDR2 YYREEE (reference sequence). The CDR3 has 15 residues. Trimming cost V 0 bases and J 4 bases, with 13 bases left between them. CDR3 nucleotides: TGTGCCAGCAGCTTGGGGCCCCGACAGTTCTATGGCTACACCTTC. As protein: CASSLGPRQFYGYTF.

The chain joins TRBV5-6 to TRBJ2-7; D gene uncertain. This CDR3 spans 14 amino acids. CDR1 and CDR2 from the germline V gene are SGHDT and YYEEEE. Trimming pared 4 bases from V and 2 bases from J, leaving 13 bases between. CDR3: CASSLDGLPYEQYF. The CDR3 bases are TGTGCCAGCAGCCTCGACGGGCTTCCCTACGAGCAGTACTTC.

The gene calls are TRBV28 and TRBJ1-1; D gene unclear. This CDR3 contains 13 residues. V was shortened by 8 bases and J by 4 bases, with 14 bases between the two germline ends. CDR1 and CDR2 from the germline V gene are MDHEN and SYDVKM. As DNA, the CDR3 is TGTGCCAGCGCCCCCGGTGTACTCACTGAAGCTTTCTTT. Amino acids: CASAPGVLTEAFF.

This chain connects TRBV18 to TRBJ2-7, with D possibly being TRBD2 (5 bases). CDR1 is KGHSH and CDR2 is LQKENI in the germline V gene. Deletions cut 3 bases from V and 6 bases from J, with 18 bases between. CDR3 length: 15 residues. CDR3 residues: CASSPILGSPGEQYF. CDR3 nucleotide sequence: TGTGCCAGCTCACCCATCCTGGGGAGTCCGGGCGAGCAGTACTTC.

This clone appeared a few times. The chain employs TRBV28 and TRBJ2-3, with 12 bases lining up with TRBD1. V lost 5 bases and J lost 9; bases outside the gene matches: 15. The CDR3 is 17 amino acids. Per germline, CDR1 MDHEN and CDR2 SYDVKM. The CDR3 protein is CASSLTGTGQGARTQYF. CDR3 bases: TGTGCCAGCAGTCTCACCGGTACGGGACAGGGGGCGAGGACGCAGTATTTT.

The V call is TRBV19, the J call TRBJ1-2; weak D call: TRBD1 (6 bases). This CDR3 spans 12 amino acids. The germline gives CDR1 LNHDA, CDR2 SQIVND (reference sequence). The germline V and J ends were trimmed by 5 bases and 3 bases, with 7 bases remaining between them. CDR3 DNA: TGTGCCAGTAGTGGACAGTACTATGGCTACACCTTC. Encoded protein: CASSGQYYGYTF. Looking up the rest from reference TRBV19 and TRBJ1-2 gives the full variable domain: DGGITQSPKYLFRKEGQNVTLSCEQNLNHDAMYWYRQDPGQGLRLIYYSQIVNDFQKGDIAEGYSVSREKKESFPLTVTSAQKNPTAFYLCASSGQYYGYTFGSGTRLTVV.

The chain recombines TRBV6-5 with TRBJ2-7; no reliable D call. Germline CDR1 MNHEY, CDR2 SVGAGI. This CDR3 contains 12 residues. Deletions cut 8 bases from V and 3 bases from J, with 11 bases between. The CDR3 spells CASSKGYYEQYF. The CDR3 DNA is TGTGCCAGCTCCAAGGGATACTACGAGCAGTACTTC.

The gene calls are TRBV19 and TRBJ1-5; TRBD1 matches at 9 bases. CDR3 length: 15 amino acids. Germline V gene sequence: CDR1 LNHDA, CDR2 SQIVND (reference sequence). V gave up 6 bases and J gave up 6 bases; unmatched junction bases: 9. The CDR3, as DNA: TGTGCCAGTAGCGAGACACAGGGGGCTGGTCAGCCCCAGCATTTT. Translated: CASSETQGAGQPQHF.

This clone was counted between two and nine times. In DNA form, the CDR3 reads TGTGCCAGCAGCCGCGAAGCGGGACTAGCGGAGCAGTACTTC. Amino acid sequence: CASSREAGLAEQYF. The chain employs TRBV7-2 and TRBJ2-7; 10 bases fit TRBD2. The V gene's germline CDR1 is SGHTA and CDR2 FQGNSA. With V trimmed by 5 bases and J by 7 bases, 8 bases remained unmatched. The CDR3 has 14 residues. The entire variable domain, with the rest obtained from reference TRBV7-2 and TRBJ2-7, is as follows: GAGVSQSPSNKVTEKGKDVELRCDPISGHTALYWYRQSLGQGLEFLIYFQGNSAPDKSGLPSDRFSAERTGGSVSTLTIQRTQQEDSAVYLCASSREAGLAEQYFGPGTRLTVT.